The present TCR beta chain was sequenced within a study of CD8+ T cells in alopecia areata. Study as a whole: Administration of oral tofacitinib to treated patients was at 5 to 10 mg twice daily. The protocol delivered tofacitinib for 6 to 18 months, then withdrew it for 6 months.

Extraction of RNA preceded its reverse transcription into cDNA, which served as the sequencing template. Sequenced by immunoSEQ multiplex PCR; TCRdb stores in-frame clones only, minus some. The table shows approximately 210,000 clones, with 40% to 55% occurring only once. Treatment denoted: oral pan-JAK inhibitor, 5-10 mg twice daily. The sequencing here drew on CD4+ T cells sorted from blood, taken at roughly week 36, from a patient treated with tofacitinib. This sequence originates from a human donor with alopecia areata.

CDR3 protein: CAWSVVAGGPYEQFF. The CDR3 DNA reads as TGTGCCTGGAGTGTGGTAGCGGGAGGGCCCTATGAGCAGTTCTTC. The chain uses TRBV30 and TRBJ2-1; 11 nucleotides align to TRBD2. Germline CDR1 and CDR2: GTSNPN and SVGIG (reference sequence). This CDR3 region has 15 residues. V was pared by 0 bases and J by 8 bases, with 6 bases of the junction left unmatched.